The clone carrying this T cell receptor (beta chain) showed up many times. V was clipped by 6 bases and J by 2 bases, with 14 bases between them. This CDR3 has 14 amino acids. Germline CDR1 SGHAT, CDR2 FQNNGV. This record comes from a study of early T cells in non-severe SARS-CoV-2 infection. In the library, individual cDNA molecules carried attached unique molecular identifiers. TCRdb fed the 5' RACE reads into MiXCR, producing one record per CDR3 protein. In the table there are 25,000 to 35,000 distinct CDR3 sequences, about 4.9% of which are singletons. This TCR was recovered from an adult who was a healthcare worker with PCR-confirmed SARS-CoV-2 infection or an uninfected control (not recorded which). The chain links TRBV11-2 to TRBJ2-7; TRBD1 might be the D (6 bases). The source was whole blood, collected at baseline. CDR3 loop: CASRPTGSPYEQYF. Here the CDR3 DNA reads TGTGCCAGCAGGCCTACAGGGTCCCCCTACGAGCAGTACTTC.